One and the same sample provided the 30 T cell receptor beta chains below, sequenced in a study of T cell changes during pregnancy in multiple sclerosis. Sequencing used immunoSEQ multiplex PCR; TCRdb keeps in-frame clones, though not all of them. The repertoire holds about 72,000 clones, about 90% seen once, with 0.7% to 0.95% in the top ten. The starting material was peripheral blood, obtained in the second trimester of pregnancy. These TCRs come from a female donor with multiple sclerosis, enrolled in a pregnancy study.

This rearrangement joins TRBV9 to TRBJ1-1; 8 bases are a match to TRBD1. After removal of 4 bases from V and 4 bases from J, the junction contained 0 bases not matched to a gene. Germline V gives CDR1 SGDLS, CDR2 YYNGEE. The CDR3 length is 12 residues. CDR3 bases: TGTGCCAGCAGCACAGGGGGCACTGAAGCTTTCTTT. This codes for CASSTGGTEAFF. The full variable domain, its missing parts supplied by reference TRBV9 and TRBJ1-1, is DSGVTQTPKHLITATGQRVTLRCSPRSGDLSVYWYQQSLDQGLQFLIQYYNGEERAKGNILERFSAQQFPDLHSELNLSSLELGDSALYFCASSTGGTEAFFGQGTRLTVV.

The chain recombines TRBV7-3 with TRBJ2-1, with 8 bases that match TRBD2. This CDR3 has 21 residues. V gave up 3 bases and J gave up 0 bases; unmatched junction bases: 19. Germline CDR1 reads SGHTA; CDR2 reads FQGTGA. CDR3 amino acids: CASSFLPGHAGGKSSYNEQFF. CDR3 nucleotide sequence: TGTGCCAGCAGCTTTCTCCCCGGGCATGCGGGGGGCAAGAGCTCCTACAATGAGCAGTTCTTC.

V is TRBV5-6 and J is TRBJ2-2; 11 nucleotides align to TRBD2. The ends lost 2 bases at V and 5 bases at J; junction bases unmatched: 11. The CDR3 contains 18 residues. Germline loops: CDR1 SGHDT, CDR2 YYEEEE. The CDR3, as DNA: TGTGCCAGCAGCTTCTTCTCTAGCGGGGGGAGTGGAACCGGGGAGCTGTTTTTT. This sequence encodes CASSFFSSGGSGTGELFF.

Concerning this clone: Relative to the germline gene, one junction end is altered; a read error may explain this. CDR3 nucleotide sequence: TGCGCCAGCAGCTTGGCCGTGACTAGCGGGGGGGTAAGTGACTTC. It yields the protein CASSLAVTSGGVSDF. The rearrangement links TRBV5-1 to TRBJ2-5; 14 bases are a match to TRBD2. This CDR3 contains 15 residues. Germline CDR1 is SGHRS and CDR2 is YFSETQ.

The J gene is TRBJ1-5, the V gene TRBV12-5; D may be TRBD1 (6 bases). From germline, CDR1 is LGHNT and CDR2 FRNRAP. The length of the CDR3 is 16 residues. V lost 1 base and J 6 bases, leaving 16 bases between the germline ends. The DNA for the CDR3 is TGTGCTAGTGGTTTGGACCCCACGGGGGGCGGTCAGCCCCAGCATTTT. Translated: CASGLDPTGGGQPQHF.

This clone was detected once. The V gene is TRBV5-6, the J gene TRBJ1-5; TRBD1 matches 8 bases. The CDR3 length is 16 residues. Germline CDR1 reads SGHDT; CDR2 reads YYEEEE. The V and J ends lost 1 base and 6 bases, in that order; junction bases with no gene match: 9. CDR3 sequence (DNA): TGTGCCAGCAGCTTGTCGGCGACAGGGGTTTGTCAGCCCCAGCATTTT. This codes for CASSLSATGVCQPQHF.

This clone was counted once. This chain connects TRBV6-5 to TRBJ2-7, with a possible D match to TRBD2 (5 bases). CDR1 is MNHEY, CDR2 SVGAGI, per germline. The CDR3 runs to 14 residues. V lost 2 bases and J 3 bases, leaving 11 bases between the germline ends. The chain's CDR3 is CASSYAGGGYEQYF. DNA of the CDR3: TGTGCCAGCAGTTACGCTGGCGGAGGCTACGAGCAGTACTTC.

This chain uses TRBV10-3 with TRBJ1-1; maybe TRBD1 (5 bases). The V gene's germline CDR1 is ENHRY and CDR2 SYGVKD. V was pared by 3 bases and J by 4 bases, with 12 bases between. This CDR3 is built from 14 residues. CDR3 DNA sequence: TGTGCCATCAGTGAACGGGGGGGGAGCACTGAAGCTTTCTTT. Amino acid sequence: CAISERGGSTEAFF.

The chain is built from TRBV19 and TRBJ2-5, with D possibly being TRBD2 (6 bases). Germline loops: CDR1 LNHDA, CDR2 SQIVND (reference sequence). This CDR3 has 14 amino acids. V lost 10 bases and J 2 bases, leaving 17 bases between the germline ends. The CDR3 region is CATSRGGSQETQYF. CDR3 coding DNA: TGTGCCACCTCCCGGGGAGGTAGTCAAGAGACCCAGTACTTC.

The J gene is TRBJ1-1, the V gene TRBV30; D possibly corresponds to TRBD1 (6 bases). The CDR3 totals 13 residues. V lost 0 bases, J lost 11 bases, and 16 bases lay in between. Germline CDR1 reads GTSNPN; CDR2 reads SVGIG (reference sequence). The CDR3 reads CAWSVGSQGLAFF. CDR3 coding DNA: TGTGCCTGGAGTGTAGGGTCGCAGGGGTTGGCTTTCTTT.

The chain carries TRBV2 and TRBJ1-5, with D perhaps TRBD1 (5 bases). Deletions cut 4 bases from V and 11 bases from J, with 24 bases between. CDR3 size: 16 residues. CDR1 and CDR2 (germline): SNHLY, FYNNEI. CDR3 bases: TGTGCCAGCAGTGCCCTCGTTGGGCTCCCGACGGGGGCCCAGCATTTT. Amino acids: CASSALVGLPTGAQHF.

This clone was picked up one time. V and J are TRBV9 and TRBJ1-1; possible D gene TRBD1, 5 bases. Between the trimmed V and J ends, which lost 3 bases and 6 bases, there was a span of 15 bases. The CDR3 extends over 14 amino acids. The germline gives CDR1 SGDLS, CDR2 YYNGEE. The CDR3 sequence is CASSAPGGAAEAFF. The CDR3 DNA reads TGTGCCAGCAGCGCCCCGGGGGGAGCGGCTGAAGCTTTCTTT.

This chain joins TRBV19 and TRBJ1-1; D is unresolved. V gave up 5 bases and J gave up 0 bases, with 10 bases separating them. The germline V gene has CDR1 LNHDA and CDR2 SQIVND (reference sequence). The CDR3 covers 14 residues. The CDR3 sequence is CASSVTRLNTEAFF. The CDR3 DNA reads as TGTGCCAGTAGTGTGACAAGGTTGAACACTGAAGCTTTCTTT. The variable domain in full, with the rest retrieved from reference TRBV19 and TRBJ1-1, is DGGITQSPKYLFRKEGQNVTLSCEQNLNHDAMYWYRQDPGQGLRLIYYSQIVNDFQKGDIAEGYSVSREKKESFPLTVTSAQKNPTAFYLCASSVTRLNTEAFFGQGTRLTVV.

The chain is built from TRBV7-2 and TRBJ2-7; D gene unclear. Germline V gene data show CDR1 as SGHTA and CDR2 as FQGNSA. This CDR3 contains 15 residues. Between the trimmed V and J ends, which lost 0 bases and 3 bases, there was a span of 12 bases. The CDR3 sequence: CASSLASAIVYEQYF. In DNA, the CDR3 is TGTGCCAGCAGCTTAGCCTCAGCGATTGTCTACGAGCAGTACTTC.

This clone is a singleton in its sample. The chain links TRBV7-2 to TRBJ2-1; weak D call: TRBD1 (6 bases). The CDR3 extends over 14 amino acids. The V gene's germline CDR1 is SGHTA and CDR2 FQGNSA. V lost 1 base and J lost 6, with 10 bases in between. The CDR3 DNA reads TGTGCCAGCAGCTTAGATACAGGGATCAATGAGCAGTTCTTC. Translated, it gives CASSLDTGINEQFF. The full variable domain, rest sourced from reference TRBV7-2 and TRBJ2-1, is GAGVSQSPSNKVTEKGKDVELRCDPISGHTALYWYRQSLGQGLEFLIYFQGNSAPDKSGLPSDRFSAERTGGSVSTLTIQRTQQEDSAVYLCASSLDTGINEQFFGPGTRLTVL.

The rearrangement joins TRBV7-2 to TRBJ1-5, with 7 bases identical to TRBD1. With V trimmed by 5 bases and J by 8 bases, 12 bases remained unmatched. CDR1 SGHTA and CDR2 FQGNSA come from the germline V gene. The CDR3 is 15 residues long. The CDR3 is CASSARDRPWEPQHF. CDR3 in DNA: TGTGCCAGCAGCGCGCGGGACAGACCCTGGGAGCCCCAGCATTTT.

The chain recombines TRBV30 with TRBJ1-3; tentative D call: TRBD1 (6 bases). CDR1 and CDR2 from the germline V gene are GTSNPN and SVGIG (reference sequence). The V end lost 3 bases, the J end lost 10 bases, and 10 bases lay between the germline ends. The length of the CDR3 is 11 residues. CDR3 protein: CAWRRDITIYF. The CDR3 coding sequence is TGTGCCTGGAGGAGGGACATTACCATATATTTT.

The genes are TRBV5-4 and TRBJ1-2; 11 bases fit TRBD1. The CDR3 extends over 15 amino acids. Germline CDR1 and CDR2: SGHNT and YYREEE (reference sequence). V was clipped by 4 bases and J by 4 bases; unmatched bases: 6. CDR3 residues: CASSLDRGRAYGYTF. Here the CDR3 DNA reads TGTGCCAGCAGCCTGGACAGGGGGCGCGCCTATGGCTACACCTTC.

The chain combines TRBV5-5 with TRBJ2-3, with D perhaps matching TRBD1 (5 bases). This CDR3 contains 14 residues. Germline V gives CDR1 SGHKS, CDR2 YYEKEE (reference sequence). Trimming took off 0 bases at V and 8 bases at J, with 13 bases between the two ends. Written as DNA, the CDR3 is TGTGCCAGCAGCTTGGGACAGCAATTTGGTACGCAGTATTTT. Translating gives CASSLGQQFGTQYF.

The DNA of the CDR3 is TGTGCCAGCAGCGGGGGGACAGGGATCGGCAATGAGCAGTTCTTC. It codes for CASSGGTGIGNEQFF. This rearrangement joins TRBV9 to TRBJ2-1; TRBD1 matches 9 bases. Trimming cost V 3 bases and J 6 bases; bases outside gene matches: 7. Germline assignment: CDR1 SGDLS and CDR2 YYNGEE. The CDR3 runs 15 residues.

The genes are TRBV6-1 and TRBJ2-1, with D possibly matching TRBD1 (5 bases). From germline, CDR1 is MNHNS and CDR2 SASEGT. The CDR3 runs 13 residues. V lost 6 bases and J lost 4, with 10 bases in between. This CDR3 is CASRVQDYNEQFF. For the CDR3, the DNA is TGTGCCAGCAGGGTACAGGATTACAATGAGCAGTTCTTC.

The V call is TRBV29-1, the J call TRBJ1-4, with a possible D match to TRBD1 (6 bases). The CDR3 has 13 residues. CDR1 is SQVTM, CDR2 ANQGSEA, per germline. V gave up 3 bases and J gave up 5 bases, with 10 bases separating them. Here the CDR3 reads CSVEGAENEKLFF. The CDR3 DNA reads TGCAGCGTTGAGGGGGCCGAAAATGAAAAACTGTTTTTT.

The DNA of the CDR3 is TGTGCCTGGAGTCGTAGACAAAGGACAGAGTATGGAAACACCATATATTTT. Translated, it gives CAWSRRQRTEYGNTIYF. This chain uses TRBV30 with TRBJ1-3; D perhaps matches TRBD1 (6 bases). Trimming cost V 2 bases and J 3 bases, with 20 bases left between them. The CDR3 runs to 17 residues. Germline V gene data show CDR1 as GTSNPN and CDR2 as SVGIG (reference sequence).

The rearrangement uses TRBV7-9 and TRBJ2-4, with D possibly matching TRBD2 (7 bases). Germline assignment: CDR1 SEHNR and CDR2 FQNEAQ (reference sequence). The CDR3 is 15 residues long. V lost 4 bases, J lost 6 bases, and 16 bases lay in between. The CDR3 nucleotides read TGTGCCAGCAGCTCCCCGCACAGGGAGGGAAACATTCAGTACTTC. It translates to CASSSPHREGNIQYF. The full variable domain, rest sourced from reference TRBV7-9 and TRBJ2-4, is DTGVSQNPRHKITKRGQNVTFRCDPISEHNRLYWYRQTLGQGPEFLTYFQNEAQLEKSRLLSDRFSAERPKGSFSTLEIQRTEQGDSAMYLCASSSPHREGNIQYFGAGTRLSVL.

This sequence joins TRBV9 and TRBJ1-4, with D hard to call. The CDR3 is 15 residues long. Germline V lookup: CDR1 SGDLS, CDR2 YYNGEE. Between the trimmed V and J ends, which lost 0 bases and 6 bases, there was a span of 12 bases. The CDR3 loop is CASSVDAAQDEKLFF. Here the CDR3 DNA reads TGTGCCAGCAGCGTAGACGCGGCGCAAGATGAAAAACTGTTTTTT.

The V and J genes are TRBV19 and TRBJ2-2; TRBD2 matches 9 bases. This CDR3 is built from 15 residues. V lost 6 bases, J lost 8 bases, and 10 bases stayed unmatched. Germline values: CDR1 LNHDA, CDR2 SQIVND (reference sequence). CDR3 DNA: TGTGCCAGTAGAGAGCTAGCGGGGATCCGAGGGGAGCTGTTTTTT. Its protein product is CASRELAGIRGELFF. Complete variable domain (other parts from reference TRBV19 and TRBJ2-2): DGGITQSPKYLFRKEGQNVTLSCEQNLNHDAMYWYRQDPGQGLRLIYYSQIVNDFQKGDIAEGYSVSREKKESFPLTVTSAQKNPTAFYLCASRELAGIRGELFFGEGSRLTVL.

V usage is TRBV6-1 and J usage is TRBJ1-5; 12 nucleotides match TRBD1. Trimming at V came to 3 bases and at J to 0 bases, leaving 6 bases not matched to a gene. From germline, CDR1 is MNHNS and CDR2 SASEGT. This CDR3 has 18 residues. The CDR3 DNA sequence: TGTGCCAGCAGTGAGGGGACAGGGGGCCGGTATAGCAATCAGCCCCAGCATTTT. Protein sequence: CASSEGTGGRYSNQPQHF.

The chain links TRBV4-1 to TRBJ2-3, with 7 bases fitting TRBD2. CDR3 length: 16 residues. Germline CDR1 is MGHRA and CDR2 is YSYEKL. V lost 1 base, J lost 6 bases, and 10 bases stayed unmatched. This CDR3 is CASSQGALAVVDTQYF. The CDR3, as DNA: TGCGCCAGCAGCCAAGGAGCTCTAGCGGTGGTGGATACGCAGTATTTT.

CDR3 in DNA: TGCGCCAGCAATAACGGCTACGAGCAGTACTTC. Translated: CASNNGYEQYF. This chain uses TRBV5-1 with TRBJ2-7; D not certain. CDR1 is SGHRS and CDR2 is YFSETQ in the germline V gene. The CDR3 extends over 11 amino acids. V lost 6 bases and J lost 3, with 7 bases in between.

This chain connects TRBV4-2 to TRBJ2-5, with 7 nucleotides matching TRBD2. This CDR3 is 15 amino acids long. Germline V gives CDR1 LGHNA, CDR2 YNFKEQ. V was clipped by 4 bases and J by 4 bases; unmatched bases: 9. The CDR3 nucleotides are TGTGCCAGCAGCCGGGGAGGGGCCTCAGGAGAGACCCAGTACTTC. Protein: CASSRGGASGETQYF.